This T cell receptor (beta chain) was obtained from a study of cytomegalovirus exposure and HLA in healthy donors. Whole-study findings and limits: Association of a missense DCLRE1C variant with TCR beta V- and J-gene trimming was reported in a later analysis. Some TCR beta chains (roughly 150 of them) were listed as cytomegalovirus-associated.

About this clone: The antigen is not known.

The V gene end was trimmed by 10 bases and the J gene end by 9 bases; junction bases not matched to a gene: 9. Germline V gives CDR1 ENHRY, CDR2 SYGVKD. This CDR3 has 13 residues. At collection, donors were nominally healthy, but unrecorded immune exposures were probable. A multiplex PCR was run with 60 Vbeta primers and 13 Jbeta primers. Using immunoSEQ multiplex PCR, the repertoire was profiled, and TCRdb retains in-frame clones only, with some absent. The sample consists of some 190,000 clones, 76% of them appearing once. The sample was PBMCs. The TCR comes from a man between 18 and 29 years old in good health and CMV-seronegative. The V and J genes are TRBV10-3 and TRBJ1-6; TRBD1 aligns across 7 bases. The CDR3 sequence is CATLPRDSSPLHF. CDR3 nucleotides: TGTGCCACCTTACCCCGGGACAGTTCACCCCTCCACTTT.